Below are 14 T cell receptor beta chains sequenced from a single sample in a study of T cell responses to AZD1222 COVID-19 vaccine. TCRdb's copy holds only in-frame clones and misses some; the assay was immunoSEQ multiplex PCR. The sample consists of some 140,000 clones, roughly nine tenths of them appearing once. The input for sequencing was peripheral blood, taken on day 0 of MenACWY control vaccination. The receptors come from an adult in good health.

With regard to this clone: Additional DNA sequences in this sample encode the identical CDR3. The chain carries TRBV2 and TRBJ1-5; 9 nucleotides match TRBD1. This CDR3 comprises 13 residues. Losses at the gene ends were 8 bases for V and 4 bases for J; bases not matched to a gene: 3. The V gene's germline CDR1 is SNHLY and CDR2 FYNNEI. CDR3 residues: CASSGQGNQPQHF. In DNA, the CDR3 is TGTGCCAGCTCGGGACAGGGAAATCAGCCCCAGCATTTT.

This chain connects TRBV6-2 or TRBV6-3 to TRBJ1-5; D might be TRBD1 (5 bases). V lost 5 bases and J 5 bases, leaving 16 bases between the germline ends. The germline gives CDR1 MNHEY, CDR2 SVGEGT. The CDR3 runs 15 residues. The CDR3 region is CASSAWEGWDQPQHF. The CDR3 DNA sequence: TGTGCCAGCAGTGCCTGGGAGGGGTGGGATCAGCCCCAGCATTTT.

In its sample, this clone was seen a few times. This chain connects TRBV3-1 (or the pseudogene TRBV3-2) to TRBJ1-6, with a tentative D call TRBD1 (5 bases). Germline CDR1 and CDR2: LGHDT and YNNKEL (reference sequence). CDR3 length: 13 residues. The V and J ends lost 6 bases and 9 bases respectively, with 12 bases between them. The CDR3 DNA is TGTGCCAGCAGTTACGCAGGGACTTCACCCCTCCACTTT. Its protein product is CASSYAGTSPLHF.

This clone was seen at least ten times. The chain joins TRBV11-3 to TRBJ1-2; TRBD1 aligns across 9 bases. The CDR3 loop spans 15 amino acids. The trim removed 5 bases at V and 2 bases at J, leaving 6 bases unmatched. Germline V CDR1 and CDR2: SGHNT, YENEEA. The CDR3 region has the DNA TGTGCCAGCAGCCGTCTGACAGGGGGAAACTATGGCTACACCTTC. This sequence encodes CASSRLTGGNYGYTF.

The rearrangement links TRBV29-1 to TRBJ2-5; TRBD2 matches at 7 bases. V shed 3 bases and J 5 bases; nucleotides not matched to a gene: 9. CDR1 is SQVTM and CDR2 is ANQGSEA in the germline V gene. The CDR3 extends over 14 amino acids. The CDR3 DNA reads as TGCAGCGTTGACAACTATTCCGGGGGGGAGACCCAGTACTTC. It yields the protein CSVDNYSGGETQYF.

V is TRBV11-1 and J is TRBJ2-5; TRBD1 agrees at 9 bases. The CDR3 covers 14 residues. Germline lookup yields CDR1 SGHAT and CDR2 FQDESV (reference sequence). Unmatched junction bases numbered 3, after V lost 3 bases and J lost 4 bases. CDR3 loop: CASSLGQGAETQYF. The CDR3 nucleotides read TGTGCCAGCAGCTTGGGACAGGGAGCAGAGACCCAGTACTTC.

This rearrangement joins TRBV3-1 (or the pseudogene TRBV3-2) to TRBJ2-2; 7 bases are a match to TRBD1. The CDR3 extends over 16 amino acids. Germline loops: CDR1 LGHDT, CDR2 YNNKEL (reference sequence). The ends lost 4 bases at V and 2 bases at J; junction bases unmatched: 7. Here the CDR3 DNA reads TGTGCCAGCAGCCCGACAGGGATCGTAAACACCGGGGAGCTGTTTTTT. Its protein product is CASSPTGIVNTGELFF.

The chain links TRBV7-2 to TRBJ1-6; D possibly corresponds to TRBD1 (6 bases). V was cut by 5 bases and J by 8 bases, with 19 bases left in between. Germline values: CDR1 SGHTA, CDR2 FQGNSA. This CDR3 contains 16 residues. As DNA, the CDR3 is TGTGCCAGCAGCCCCTTCACCGGGGGCTGGCATTCACCCCTCCACTTT. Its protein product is CASSPFTGGWHSPLHF.

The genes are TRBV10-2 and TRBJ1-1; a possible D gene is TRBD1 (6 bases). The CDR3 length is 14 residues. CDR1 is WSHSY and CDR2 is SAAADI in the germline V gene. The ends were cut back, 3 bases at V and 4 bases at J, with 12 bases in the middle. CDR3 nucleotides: TGCGCCAGCAGTGAACTACAGGGAGGCACTGAAGCTTTCTTT. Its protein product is CASSELQGGTEAFF.

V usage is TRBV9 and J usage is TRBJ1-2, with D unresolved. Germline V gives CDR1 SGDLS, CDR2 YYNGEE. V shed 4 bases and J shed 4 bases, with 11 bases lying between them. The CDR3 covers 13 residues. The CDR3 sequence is CASSPGVGYGYTF. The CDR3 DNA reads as TGTGCCAGCAGCCCCGGGGTTGGCTATGGCTACACCTTC.

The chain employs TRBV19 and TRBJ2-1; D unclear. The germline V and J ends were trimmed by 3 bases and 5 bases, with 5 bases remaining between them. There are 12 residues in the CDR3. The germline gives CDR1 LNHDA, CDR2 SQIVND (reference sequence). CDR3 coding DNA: TGTGCCAGTAGTATTTGGGACAATGAGCAGTTCTTC. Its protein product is CASSIWDNEQFF.

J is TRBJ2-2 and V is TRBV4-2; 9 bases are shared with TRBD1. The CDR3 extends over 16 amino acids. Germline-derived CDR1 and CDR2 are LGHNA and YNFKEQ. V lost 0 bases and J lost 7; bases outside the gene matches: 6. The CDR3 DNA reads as TGTGCCAGCAGCCAAGATTCGGGACAGGGTGGCGGGGAGCTGTTTTTT. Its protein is CASSQDSGQGGGELFF.

CDR3 amino acids: CASSQDYRKNTEAFF. CDR3 coding DNA: TGTGCCAGCAGCCAAGACTATCGGAAGAACACTGAAGCTTTCTTT. The chain links TRBV3-1 (or the pseudogene TRBV3-2) to TRBJ1-1; D is uncertain. Germline-derived CDR1 and CDR2 are LGHDT and YNNKEL (reference sequence). There are 15 residues in the CDR3. With 0 bases removed from V and 1 base from J, the gap between germline ends came to 9 bases.

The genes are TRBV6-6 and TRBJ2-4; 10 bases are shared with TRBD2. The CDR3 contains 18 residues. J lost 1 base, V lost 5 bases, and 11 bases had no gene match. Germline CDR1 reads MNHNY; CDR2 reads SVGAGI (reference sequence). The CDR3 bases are TGTGCCAGCAGTCTGCGATCTTCGGGACTAGCGGCCAAAAACATTCAGTACTTC. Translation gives CASSLRSSGLAAKNIQYF.